This T cell receptor (beta chain) was recorded in a study of response to subunit inactivated influenza vaccine. Regarding the study as a whole: Few new T cells, the authors suggested, are recruited by each seasonal influenza vaccination.

TCRdb ran MiXCR on the RT-PCR reads and lists one entry per CDR3 protein. The sample includes some 850,000 distinct CDR3 sequences, around 20% seen only once; the top ten take about a tenth. This clonotype has a count of ten or more. What it binds is unknown. With V trimmed by 1 base and J by 3 bases, 6 bases remained unmatched. CDR1 and CDR2 from the germline V gene are SGHAT and FQNNGV. The CDR3 totals 16 residues. The TCR comes from a man aged 50-60 years who received an inactivated influenza vaccine. The V gene is TRBV11-2, the J gene TRBJ2-1, with TRBD1 matching over 7 bases. Material: PBMCs from blood, obtained more than 4 days after vaccination. Written as DNA, the CDR3 is TGTGCCAGCAGCTTAGCGGGACAGATTTTCTACAATGAGCAGTTCTTC. It yields the protein CASSLAGQIFYNEQFF.